A few counts support the clone carrying this T cell receptor (beta chain). This record comes from a study of blood T cell repertoires in COVID-19. Study summary: COVID-19 samples collected from the United States, Italy and Spain covered acute and convalescent phases.

The CDR3 is made up of 16 amino acids. During the 2 weeks before they entered the study, exposed participants had met someone with a PCR-confirmed or clinician-diagnosed COVID-19 case. In the original processing: By means of reference gene primer amplification, nucleated cell counts were estimated. Measured with immunoSEQ multiplex PCR; TCRdb has only the in-frame clones, and not every one. D and trimming come from the DNA, and the V and J calls and clone size come from that table. The table shows about 220,000 clones, with roughly four fifths occurring only once. This chain links TRBV21-1 with TRBJ1-6; the table assigns TRBD1, which was not confirmed against the DNA. TRBV21-1 constitutes a pseudogene. Sample: PBMCs or T cells enriched from blood (not recorded which). The origin of this receptor is a woman aged 50 to 65 who had been exposed to COVID-19. The CDR3 nucleotides read TGTGCCAGCAGCAAACCCCGAGGACAGGCTCATTCACCCCTCCACTTT. Translation: CASSKPRGQAHSPLHF.